A single sample gave rise to the 23 T cell receptor beta chains below, sequenced in a study of lymphopenia after photon versus proton radiotherapy. Sequencing was performed with immunoSEQ multiplex PCR; in TCRdb, only in-frame clones are kept and a portion is missing. Of about 24,000 clones in the sample, around four fifths are singletons; the top ten hold 21%. The sequencing here drew on peripheral blood, taken from a patient treated with proton-based radiotherapy. These TCRs come from a woman between 70 and 85 years old with pancreatic cancer.

V and J are TRBV6-1 and TRBJ1-3; 7 bases are a match to TRBD1. Germline lookup yields CDR1 MNHNS and CDR2 SASEGT. This CDR3 contains 15 residues. After removal of 1 base from V and 6 bases from J, the junction contained 6 bases not matched to a gene. The CDR3 loop reads CASSEERDRVNTIYF. CDR3 bases: TGTGCCAGCAGTGAAGAGCGGGACAGAGTAAACACCATATATTTT.

The rearrangement joins TRBV10-3 to TRBJ2-2; D remains unclear. The CDR3 is 15 residues long. V gave up 5 bases and J gave up 2 bases, with 12 bases separating them. Germline-derived CDR1 and CDR2 are ENHRY and SYGVKD. The CDR3 spells CAISSSGPNTGELFF. The CDR3 region has the DNA TGTGCCATCAGTTCTTCCGGGCCAAACACCGGGGAGCTGTTTTTT.

The chain combines TRBV10-1 with TRBJ2-3; a possible D gene is TRBD1 (7 bases). Germline V gene data show CDR1 as WNHNN and CDR2 as SYGVQD (reference sequence). V lost 8 bases and J 4 bases, leaving 19 bases between the germline ends. This CDR3 has 15 amino acids. The CDR3 sequence is CASLRGDEGADTQYF. CDR3 coding DNA: TGCGCCAGCCTCAGGGGGGATGAGGGGGCAGATACGCAGTATTTT.

The DNA for the CDR3 is TGCGCCAGCAGCTTATTACCGGGACAGCAAGAGACCCAGTACTTC. Amino acids: CASSLLPGQQETQYF. The rearrangement joins TRBV5-1 to TRBJ2-5, with 7 bases identical to TRBD1. Trimming removed 2 bases from V and 2 bases from J; junction bases left unmatched: 6. The germline gives CDR1 SGHRS, CDR2 YFSETQ. The CDR3 has 15 amino acids.

This chain uses TRBV9 with TRBJ2-2; the D gene is possibly TRBD2 (5 bases). Germline V gene data show CDR1 as SGDLS and CDR2 as YYNGEE. This CDR3 is built from 15 residues. V gave up 2 bases and J gave up 4 bases, with 12 bases separating them. The CDR3 region is CASSVGGPLTGELFF. DNA for the CDR3: TGTGCCAGCAGCGTGGGCGGGCCGCTCACCGGGGAGCTGTTTTTT.

V and J are TRBV4-3 and TRBJ1-5, with 7 positions matching TRBD1. This CDR3 contains 15 residues. Unmatched junction bases numbered 4, after V lost 4 bases and J lost 1 base. Germline CDR1 and CDR2: LGHNA and YSLEER. The DNA of the CDR3 is TGCGCCAGCAGCCGAGACAGGGCGAGCAATCAGCCCCAGCATTTT. Translated, it gives CASSRDRASNQPQHF.

The V gene is TRBV19, the J gene TRBJ1-2; D not certain. Germline lookup yields CDR1 LNHDA and CDR2 SQIVND (reference sequence). The CDR3 is 15 amino acids. The V gene lost 3 bases and the J gene lost 0 bases, with 11 bases spanning the gap. CDR3: CASSIQLGTNYGYTF. The CDR3 region has the DNA TGTGCCAGTAGTATCCAGCTAGGGACTAACTATGGCTACACCTTC.

This chain connects TRBV28 to TRBJ1-2; 7 bases align to TRBD1. CDR1 is MDHEN and CDR2 is SYDVKM in the germline V gene. The length of the CDR3 is 14 residues. V gave up 5 bases and J gave up 8 bases; unmatched junction bases: 11. CDR3: CASSATGNWGGYTF. The DNA of the CDR3 is TGTGCCAGCAGTGCGACAGGGAACTGGGGCGGCTACACCTTC.

The rearrangement joins TRBV9 to TRBJ2-7, with D possibly matching TRBD2 (5 bases). The germline V gene has CDR1 SGDLS and CDR2 YYNGEE. This CDR3 region has 13 residues. V was trimmed by 0 bases and J by 2 bases, leaving 6 bases between them. CDR3 sequence reads: CASSVAGTYEQYF. The CDR3 bases are TGTGCCAGCAGCGTAGCGGGAACCTACGAGCAGTACTTC.

A few counts support this clone. This rearrangement joins TRBV5-1 to TRBJ1-6; D remains ambiguous. CDR1 and CDR2 from the germline V gene are SGHRS and YFSETQ. Deletions cut 4 bases from V and 0 bases from J, with 8 bases between. This CDR3 comprises 15 residues. CDR3 DNA sequence: TGCGCCAGCAGCCAACAGAGCTCCTATAATTCACCCCTCCACTTT. Encoded protein: CASSQQSSYNSPLHF.

The chain carries TRBV28 and TRBJ2-1; D may correspond to TRBD1 or TRBD2 (5 bases each). CDR1 and CDR2 (germline): MDHEN, SYDVKM. Trimming removed 2 bases from V and 0 bases from J, with 14 bases in between. This CDR3 region has 17 residues. The CDR3 DNA is TGTGCCAGCAGTTTACCGAGCGGACAATACTCCTACAATGAGCAGTTCTTC. This sequence encodes CASSLPSGQYSYNEQFF.

The chain recombines TRBV7-2 with TRBJ1-1; no clear D. CDR3 length: 14 amino acids. V was pared by 3 bases and J by 1 base, with 9 bases between. Germline V gene data show CDR1 as SGHTA and CDR2 as FQGNSA. The CDR3 is CASSFNPGNTEAFF. In nucleotides, the CDR3 is TGTGCCAGCAGCTTCAACCCAGGGAACACTGAAGCTTTCTTT.

The chain joins TRBV30 to TRBJ2-7; tentatively, D is TRBD1 (6 bases). The CDR3 spans 14 residues. Germline CDR1 is GTSNPN and CDR2 is SVGIG (reference sequence). Trimming took off 3 bases at V and 5 bases at J, with 17 bases between the two ends. CDR3 DNA: TGTGCCTGGAGGCAGAAGACAGGACGGGACGAGCAGTACTTC. It encodes CAWRQKTGRDEQYF.

This clone was observed a handful of times. The CDR3 region is CASSQVQLGVETQYF. The CDR3 DNA is TGCGCCAGCAGCCAAGTTCAACTAGGGGTGGAGACCCAGTACTTC. The chain recombines TRBV4-1 with TRBJ2-5, with D perhaps TRBD1 or TRBD2 (5 bases each). The CDR3 consists of 15 residues. The germline V gene encodes CDR1 MGHRA and CDR2 YSYEKL. Trimming removed 1 base at V and 5 bases at J, with 14 bases between.

The chain carries TRBV9 and TRBJ1-6; TRBD1 aligns across 7 bases. V shed 2 bases and J 5 bases; nucleotides not matched to a gene: 1. Germline V gene data show CDR1 as SGDLS and CDR2 as YYNGEE. CDR3 length: 14 residues. CDR3 in DNA: TGTGCCAGCAGCGTGGGACAGAATAATTCACCCCTCCACTTT. Amino acid sequence: CASSVGQNNSPLHF.

The V call is TRBV29-1, the J call TRBJ1-2; D not certain. This CDR3 region has 13 residues. CDR1 and CDR2 from the germline V gene are SQVTM and ANQGSEA. V lost 5 bases and J lost 6, with 16 bases in between. The CDR3 DNA reads as TGCAGCGTTCGAGTCGAGGAGGGTCATGGCTACACCTTC. Its protein is CSVRVEEGHGYTF.

The rearrangement uses TRBV19 and TRBJ2-1; 9 positions agree with TRBD2. CDR1 is LNHDA, CDR2 SQIVND, per germline (reference sequence). With 3 bases clipped from V and 8 bases from J, the junction kept 8 bases outside the gene matches. This CDR3 is 15 amino acids long. CDR3 loop: CASSMGSGSADEQFF. CDR3 in DNA: TGTGCCAGTAGTATGGGTAGCGGGAGCGCGGATGAGCAGTTCTTC.

The genes are TRBV5-4 and TRBJ1-5; D not resolved. The ends were cut back, 2 bases at V and 3 bases at J, with 3 bases in the middle. CDR1 is SGHNT, CDR2 YYREEE, per germline (reference sequence). This CDR3 is built from 12 residues. The CDR3 DNA reads TGTGCCAGCAGCTTCCCCAATCAGCCCCAGCATTTT. It translates to CASSFPNQPQHF.

The rearrangement uses TRBV11-3 and TRBJ2-5; D not resolved. The V end lost 3 bases, the J end lost 5 bases, and 16 bases lay between the germline ends. The V gene's germline CDR1 is SGHNT and CDR2 YENEEA. This CDR3 spans 15 amino acids. The CDR3: CASSFTAQVWETQYF. The CDR3 region has the DNA TGTGCCAGCAGCTTTACGGCGCAGGTCTGGGAGACCCAGTACTTC.

This clone occurred once. The V and J genes are TRBV6-5 and TRBJ1-1; possible D gene TRBD1, 5 bases. V lost 5 bases and J 0 bases, leaving 13 bases between the germline ends. The CDR3 runs to 15 residues. CDR1 MNHEY and CDR2 SVGAGI come from the germline V gene. CDR3 region: CASSVSGTVNTEAFF. The CDR3 DNA is TGTGCCAGCAGTGTCTCCGGGACTGTGAACACTGAAGCTTTCTTT.

The CDR3: CASSSGETQYF. The CDR3 coding sequence is TGTGCCAGCAGCTCGGGAGAGACCCAGTACTTC. The rearrangement links TRBV7-3 to TRBJ2-5; D is unresolved. Germline-derived CDR1 and CDR2 are SGHTA and FQGTGA. This CDR3 has 11 amino acids. The ends were cut back, 4 bases at V and 4 bases at J, with 4 bases in the middle.

J is TRBJ2-1 and V is TRBV4-3; 7 bases agree with TRBD2. CDR1 LGHNA and CDR2 YSLEER come from the germline V gene. CDR3 length: 20 residues. V lost 0 bases and J lost 2; bases outside the gene matches: 16. The CDR3 protein is CASSQDVFSGGSKAYNEQFF. Written as DNA, the CDR3 is TGCGCCAGCAGCCAAGATGTCTTTAGCGGCGGGAGTAAAGCCTACAATGAGCAGTTCTTC.

This clone came up once. The V and J genes are TRBV30 and TRBJ2-7; no reliable D call. The CDR3 has 12 residues. The germline V gene has CDR1 GTSNPN and CDR2 SVGIG (reference sequence). Trimming pared 6 bases from V and 2 bases from J, leaving 11 bases between. The CDR3 nucleotides are TGTGCCTGCCGGACCGTTACCTACGAGCAGTACTTC. Translating it yields CACRTVTYEQYF. The variable domain in full, with the rest retrieved from reference TRBV30 and TRBJ2-7, is SQTIHQWPATLVQPVGSPLSLECTVEGTSNPNLYWYRQAAGRGLQLLFYSVGIGQISSEVPQNLSASRPQDRQFILSSKKLLLSDSGFYLCACRTVTYEQYFGPGTRLTVT.